Below, 26 T cell receptor beta chains from the same sample are listed, as sequenced in a study of blood T cell repertoires in COVID-19. Here immunoSEQ multiplex PCR was the method, and the copy in TCRdb shows in-frame clones only, minus some. The sample carries 210,000 or so clones, 85% to 90% recorded once. The sequencing input was PBMCs or T cells enriched from blood (not recorded which). Every receptor here comes from a woman in her forties or fifties in a cohort exposed to, infected with or recovered from COVID-19 (not recorded which).

The chain employs TRBV5-4 and TRBJ2-1, with 7 positions matching TRBD2. With 1 base clipped from V and 7 bases from J, the junction kept 8 bases outside the gene matches. CDR1 is SGHNT, CDR2 YYREEE, per germline (reference sequence). This CDR3 contains 15 residues. The CDR3 DNA follows: TGTGCCAGCAGCTTGTGGCGGGGGACGATTAATGAGCAGTTCTTC. It specifies CASSLWRGTINEQFF.

This clone was observed once. The chain couples TRBV11-2 to TRBJ2-1; 7 nucleotides match TRBD2. Germline V gene data show CDR1 as SGHAT and CDR2 as FQNNGV. V shed 5 bases and J 6 bases; nucleotides not matched to a gene: 13. CDR3 length: 16 residues. CDR3 sequence (DNA): TGTGCCAGCAGCGGACCGGGACTACTAACCCCCAATGAGCAGTTCTTC. The encoded protein is CASSGPGLLTPNEQFF.

This chain links TRBV4-3 with TRBJ2-7, with D tentatively TRBD2 (6 bases). The V and J ends lost 2 bases and 3 bases respectively, with 14 bases between them. Germline V gene sequence: CDR1 LGHNA, CDR2 YSLEER. CDR3 size: 15 residues. Here the CDR3 reads CASSQSRSGLYEQYF. The CDR3 nucleotides are TGCGCCAGCAGCCAATCAAGGAGCGGGCTCTACGAGCAGTACTTC.

The chain combines TRBV28 with TRBJ1-5; 8 bases map to TRBD1. V lost 4 bases to trimming and J lost 2 bases; unmatched junction nucleotides: 4. Germline V lookup: CDR1 MDHEN, CDR2 SYDVKM. The CDR3 consists of 15 residues. For the CDR3, the DNA is TGTGCCAGCAGTTCTGGACAGGGAGGCAATCAGCCCCAGCATTTT. Encoded protein: CASSSGQGGNQPQHF.

The chain combines TRBV13 with TRBJ1-1; 7 bases align to TRBD1. The CDR3 runs to 13 residues. With 2 bases clipped from V and 5 bases from J, the junction kept 2 bases outside the gene matches. The germline gives CDR1 PRHDT, CDR2 FYEKMQ (reference sequence). For the CDR3, the DNA is TGTGCCAGCAGCTTACCAGGGGGAACTGAAGCTTTCTTT. Its protein is CASSLPGGTEAFF.

The rearrangement uses TRBV18 and TRBJ1-4; unclear D gene. This CDR3 has 12 amino acids. Per germline, CDR1 KGHSH and CDR2 LQKENI. Trimming left V 3 bases short and J 5 bases short, with 4 bases between. CDR3 coding DNA: TGTGCCAGCTCACCTTCAAATGAAAAACTGTTTTTT. This translates into CASSPSNEKLFF.

This chain joins TRBV6-5 and TRBJ1-4; D unclear. Trimming left V 7 bases short and J 4 bases short, with 13 bases between. This CDR3 has 14 residues. CDR1 is MNHEY, CDR2 SVGAGI, per germline. The DNA of the CDR3 is TGTGCCAGCACCGGAGGAGGCCTTAATGAAAAACTGTTTTTT. Translation: CASTGGGLNEKLFF.

V usage is TRBV3-1 (or the pseudogene TRBV3-2) and J usage is TRBJ1-3, with 7 bases matching TRBD1. V dropped 4 bases and J dropped 0; count of bases not matched to a gene: 3. There are 15 residues in the CDR3. From germline, CDR1 is LGHDT and CDR2 YNNKEL (reference sequence). This CDR3 reads CASSRGTASGNTIYF. The CDR3 nucleotides are TGTGCCAGCAGCCGCGGGACAGCCTCTGGAAACACCATATATTTT.

The chain links TRBV18 to TRBJ1-3; D gene unclear. The length of the CDR3 is 16 residues. Trimming cost V 0 bases and J 3 bases, with 12 bases left between them. CDR1 and CDR2 (germline): KGHSH, LQKENI. The DNA for the CDR3 is TGTGCCAGCTCACCACCTTCGGGAAAGGGTGGAAACACCATATATTTT. Translation: CASSPPSGKGGNTIYF.

A few counts support this clone. The chain is built from TRBV10-3 and TRBJ1-1, with 8 bases fitting TRBD1. Germline V lookup: CDR1 ENHRY, CDR2 SYGVKD. The CDR3 has 15 residues. The V and J ends lost 10 bases and 1 base, in that order; junction bases with no gene match: 11. The CDR3 protein is CATAPGQGRNTEAFF. In nucleotides, the CDR3 is TGTGCCACCGCTCCCGGACAGGGTCGGAACACTGAAGCTTTCTTT.

V and J are TRBV4-2 and TRBJ2-3, with D tentatively TRBD2 (7 bases). The germline V gene encodes CDR1 LGHNA and CDR2 YNFKEQ. Trimming cost V 1 base and J 1 base, with 12 bases left between them. This CDR3 region has 16 residues. Written as DNA, the CDR3 is TGTGCCAGCAGCCAAGTCGGGGGGCGAGGCACAGATACGCAGTATTTT. Translated: CASSQVGGRGTDTQYF.

The V call is TRBV18, the J call TRBJ2-5, with 9 positions matching TRBD2. In germline, CDR1 is KGHSH, CDR2 LQKENI. With 0 bases clipped from V and 4 bases from J, the junction kept 9 bases outside the gene matches. This CDR3 spans 17 amino acids. CDR3 nucleotide sequence: TGTGCCAGCTCACCACCGCGGCTAGCGGGGTGGATAGAGACCCAGTACTTC. Its protein is CASSPPRLAGWIETQYF.

The rearrangement joins TRBV7-8 to TRBJ1-1; TRBD1 agrees at 9 bases. The V segment lost 5 bases and the J segment 6 bases; nucleotides outside the gene matches: 4. The CDR3 length is 13 residues. Germline V lookup: CDR1 SGHVS, CDR2 FQNEAQ. The CDR3 protein is CASSMDRGSEAFF. Here the CDR3 DNA reads TGTGCCAGCAGCATGGACAGGGGTTCTGAAGCTTTCTTT.

J is TRBJ1-1 and V is TRBV10-3; no clear D gene. The CDR3 extends over 12 amino acids. Looked up from germline, CDR1 is ENHRY and CDR2 is SYGVKD. Between the trimmed V and J ends, which lost 5 bases and 1 base, there was a span of 5 bases. CDR3 in amino acids: CAISPGNTEAFF. DNA of the CDR3: TGTGCCATCAGTCCGGGGAACACTGAAGCTTTCTTT.

This chain uses TRBV7-2 with TRBJ1-1; D unclear. Looked up from germline, CDR1 is SGHTA and CDR2 is FQGNSA. Trimming removed 3 bases from V and 1 base from J, with 6 bases in between. This CDR3 has 13 residues. CDR3 residues: CASSFGPNTEAFF. The CDR3 DNA follows: TGTGCCAGCAGCTTTGGCCCGAACACTGAAGCTTTCTTT.

The chain has TRBV18 and TRBJ2-3, with D possibly being TRBD2 (5 bases). The CDR3 is made up of 13 amino acids. Germline V lookup: CDR1 KGHSH, CDR2 LQKENI. Deletions cut 3 bases from V and 6 bases from J, with 10 bases between. As DNA, the CDR3 is TGTGCCAGCTCACCGAACCGGAGGGATACGCAGTATTTT. This encodes CASSPNRRDTQYF.

This chain's CDR3 is CASSFGHPGQERSPLHF. The CDR3 DNA reads TGTGCCAGCAGTTTCGGGCACCCGGGACAAGAACGTTCACCCCTCCACTTT. The chain is built from TRBV28 and TRBJ1-6; tentative D call: TRBD1 (6 bases). Trimming stripped 3 bases from V and 9 bases from J, with 21 bases between. The length of the CDR3 is 17 residues. The germline gives CDR1 MDHEN, CDR2 SYDVKM.

The rearrangement joins TRBV4-3 to TRBJ1-5; 7 nucleotides line up with TRBD1. After removal of 0 bases from V and 5 bases from J, the junction contained 10 bases not matched to a gene. The CDR3 length is 17 residues. Germline CDR1 and CDR2: LGHNA and YSLEER. For the CDR3, the DNA is TGCGCCAGCAGCCAAGATATCGGCAGGGGGAGCCATCAGCCCCAGCATTTT. It translates to CASSQDIGRGSHQPQHF.

The chain carries TRBV6-5 and TRBJ1-5; possibly TRBD1 for D (6 bases). The CDR3 extends over 15 amino acids. The germline V gene has CDR1 MNHEY and CDR2 SVGAGI. V lost 5 bases to trimming and J lost 0 bases, with 11 bases between them. The CDR3 is CASSPGTYSNQPQHF. The CDR3, as DNA: TGTGCCAGCAGTCCCGGGACATATAGCAATCAGCCCCAGCATTTT.

This chain links TRBV12-5 with TRBJ2-3; 7 bases are a match to TRBD1. The CDR3 is 19 amino acids. V shed 7 bases and J 1 base; nucleotides not matched to a gene: 20. Germline V gene lookup returns CDR1 LGHNT and CDR2 FRNRAP. The CDR3 DNA sequence: TGTGCTAGTGCCAAGGGACAGAGATTGCGTCCAGATGGCACAGATACGCAGTATTTT. Translated, it gives CASAKGQRLRPDGTDTQYF.

This clone was observed a single time. V gene TRBV30 combines with J gene TRBJ1-5; 9 nucleotides align to TRBD1. The CDR3 sequence is 13 residues long. The V gene's germline CDR1 is GTSNPN and CDR2 SVGIG (reference sequence). Losses at the gene ends were 3 bases for V and 8 bases for J; bases not matched to a gene: 5. CDR3 nucleotides: TGTGCCTGGAGAACAGGGGGCTTTAAGCCCCAGCATTTT. This gives the protein CAWRTGGFKPQHF. Full variable domain (outside the CDR3, taken from reference TRBV30 and TRBJ1-5): SQTIHQWPATLVQPVGSPLSLECTVEGTSNPNLYWYRQAAGRGLQLLFYSVGIGQISSEVPQNLSASRPQDRQFILSSKKLLLSDSGFYLCAWRTGGFKPQHFGDGTRLSIL.

The chain couples TRBV12-3 or TRBV12-4 to TRBJ1-6; 7 nucleotides match TRBD1. V was pared by 7 bases and J by 9 bases, with 6 bases of the junction left unmatched. CDR3 length: 13 amino acids. For the CDR3, the DNA is TGTGCCAGCACCCGGCAGGGGGGTTCACCCCTCCACTTT. Translated, it gives CASTRQGGSPLHF.

This clone was detected once. The rearrangement joins TRBV7-2 to TRBJ1-4; a possible D gene is TRBD1 (6 bases). The germline CDR1 and CDR2 sequences are SGHTA and FQGNSA. CDR3 length equals 17 residues. V was pared by 1 base and J by 4 bases, with 16 bases between. The CDR3 DNA reads as TGTGCCAGCAGCTTAGGACAGGACTCGCCGGATAATGAAAAACTGTTTTTT. Translation: CASSLGQDSPDNEKLFF.

The rearrangement links TRBV9 to TRBJ1-1; maybe TRBD1 (6 bases). Between the trimmed V and J ends, which lost 3 bases and 6 bases, there was a span of 12 bases. CDR1 is SGDLS and CDR2 is YYNGEE in the germline V gene. The length of the CDR3 is 13 residues. CDR3 sequence (DNA): TGTGCCAGCAGCGCAGGACCAGGGGCTGAAGCTTTCTTT. Protein: CASSAGPGAEAFF.

This sequence joins TRBV27 and TRBJ1-2, with 9 bases aligning to TRBD1. Germline V gene lookup returns CDR1 MNHEY and CDR2 SMNVEV (reference sequence). V was pared by 5 bases and J by 3 bases, with 4 bases of the junction left unmatched. This CDR3 contains 14 residues. This CDR3 reads CASSPTGGDYGYTF. As DNA, the CDR3 is TGTGCCAGCAGTCCCACAGGGGGCGACTATGGCTACACCTTC.

This clone has only one observation. The chain is built from TRBV11-2 and TRBJ2-5, with TRBD2 matching over 9 bases. The CDR3 contains 16 residues. Germline CDR1 and CDR2: SGHAT and FQNNGV. Unmatched junction bases numbered 5, after V lost 3 bases and J lost 0 bases. The CDR3 nucleotides are TGTGCCAGCAGCTTGTCGAGCGGGGGGCACCAAGAGACCCAGTACTTC. Translation gives CASSLSSGGHQETQYF.